These T cell receptor beta chains were read from a single sample in a study of cytomegalovirus exposure and HLA in healthy donors. Measured with immunoSEQ multiplex PCR; TCRdb has only the in-frame clones, and not every one. The sample lists 150,000 to 200,000 clones, 62% occurring once. Sequencing input: PBMCs. These receptors were obtained from a man in his forties or fifties in good health and CMV-seronegative. Each CDR3 is given with its conserved first and last residue. D genes are given only for firm matches. Where a row states a size, it is once, few, many or the class of an expanded clone; other rows omit it.

v_call	j_call	d_call	clone_size	cdr3_nt	cdr3_aa
TRBV11-2	TRBJ2-7	.	.	TGTGCCAGCAGCTTAGGAGGGGAGGCCTATATTTTC	CASSLGGEAYIF
TRBV4-2	TRBJ2-1	TRBD1	.	TGTGCCAGCAGCCGTCAGGGACAGGGAGACAATGAGCAGTTCTTC	CASSRQGQGDNEQFF
TRBV7-2	TRBJ1-5	TRBD1	.	TGTGCCAGCAGCTTAGTTTCGACAGGGGGCCCCTATCAGCCCCAGCATTTT	CASSLVSTGGPYQPQHF
TRBV11-2	TRBJ2-3	.	.	TGTGCCAGCAGCCCCTTACACAGCACAGATACGCAGTATTTT	CASSPLHSTDTQYF
TRBV27	TRBJ2-5	.	.	TGTGCCAGCAGCGGTGGGGCCTGGGAGACCCAGTACTTC	CASSGGAWETQYF
TRBV5-1	TRBJ1-1	TRBD1	.	TGCGCCAGCAGCTTGGCCGCGGGGACAGGAGTGGGCACTGAAGCTTTCTTT	CASSLAAGTGVGTEAFF
TRBV7-2	TRBJ2-7	TRBD1	few	TGTGCCAGCAGCTTAGATGGGACAGGGGTCTACGAGCAGTACTTC	CASSLDGTGVYEQYF
TRBV2	TRBJ2-7	.	.	TGTGCCAGCAGTGATGGGGGCCACGAGCAGTACTTC	CASSDGGHEQYF
TRBV30	TRBJ2-3	.	.	TGTGCCTGGATTCCGGGACTCAAACCCACAGATACGCAGTATTTT	CAWIPGLKPTDTQYF
TRBV5-6	TRBJ1-2	.	.	TGTGCCAGCAGCTTTTGGGAGATTAACTATGGCTACACCTTC	CASSFWEINYGYTF
TRBV6-1	TRBJ2-1	.	.	TGTGCCGTCGGGAGCCACTACGGCTCCTACAATGAGCAGTTCTTC	CAVGSHYGSYNEQFF
TRBV11-1	TRBJ2-1	.	.	TGTGCCAGCAGCGAGGGGGAATCCGGTGATGAGCAGTTCTTC	CASSEGESGDEQFF
TRBV7-2	TRBJ2-1	TRBD1	.	TGTGCCAGCAGCTTAGCGAGGACAGGCAATGAGCAGTTCTTC	CASSLARTGNEQFF
TRBV19	TRBJ2-1	.	.	TGTGCCAGTAGTACGGGCGGACACTTCTCCTACAATGAGCAGTTCTTC	CASSTGGHFSYNEQFF
TRBV6-4	TRBJ2-5	TRBD2	few	TGTGCCATCCGATCAAGGCGGGGGGGATCGGAGACCCAGTACTTC	CAIRSRRGGSETQYF
TRBV2	TRBJ2-2	TRBD1	.	TGTGCCAGCAGGAGACAGGGTACCGGGGAGCTGTTTTTT	CASRRQGTGELFF
TRBV6-5	TRBJ2-5	.	.	TGTGCCAGCACCGGAACGGGGTTTGGGGAGACCCAGTACTTC	CASTGTGFGETQYF
TRBV30	TRBJ2-2	.	.	TGTGCCTGGAGTGTTCAGCGGCTAAACACCGGGGAGCTGTTTTTT	CAWSVQRLNTGELFF
TRBV19	TRBJ1-1	.	.	TGTGCCAGTAGTATCTGGGCCCTGAACACTGAAGCTTTCTTT	CASSIWALNTEAFF